This entry features one T cell receptor beta chain sequence. The data derive from a study of control samples from healthy donors and cancer patients. The repertoire was sequenced with immunoSEQ multiplex PCR; TCRdb's copy has only in-frame clones and lacks some. The sample has about 120,000 clones, around 88% seen once. Germline lookup yields CDR1 SGHRS and CDR2 YFSETQ. V was clipped by 4 bases and J by 6 bases; unmatched bases: 7. This CDR3 region has 16 residues. The specimen was blood. The V and J genes are TRBV5-1 and TRBJ2-7; 16 bases fit TRBD2. This TCR was recovered from a man aged 35 to 55 in good health. The CDR3 coding sequence is TGCGCCAGCAGCCCGGGACTAGCGGGGGGGCTCAGCGAGCAGTACTTC. It encodes CASSPGLAGGLSEQYF.